This record looks at one T cell receptor (beta chain) sequence and its context. The sample originates from a study of T cell changes during pregnancy in multiple sclerosis. Sequencing was performed with immunoSEQ multiplex PCR; in TCRdb, only in-frame clones are kept and a portion is missing. Here the sample spans 30,000 to 45,000 clones, about nine tenths being singletons. Material: CD8+ T cells from peripheral blood mononuclear cells, obtained before pregnancy. This receptor was identified in a female donor with multiple sclerosis, enrolled in a pregnancy study.

For the CDR3, the DNA is TGTGCCAGCAGCGTCGAGCGGGGGGTACAAGAGACCCAGTACTTC. Translation: CASSVERGVQETQYF. The chain uses TRBV9 and TRBJ2-5, with 9 bases lining up with TRBD2. This CDR3 has 15 residues. Losses at the gene ends were 2 bases for V and 2 bases for J; bases not matched to a gene: 4. Germline V gene data show CDR1 as SGDLS and CDR2 as YYNGEE.